These 14 T cell receptor beta chains share one sample of origin, sequenced in a study of T cells in Graves' hyperthyroidism and ophthalmopathy. Researchers took RNA transcripts and amplified the TCR beta CDR3 regions from them. First-round RT-PCR of the TCR CDR3 relied on the HTBI primer set. TCRdb reprocessed the multiplex PCR reads via MiXCR and lists one record per CDR3 protein. The sample lists a few hundred thousand distinct CDR3 sequences; around a sixth were seen once. Sequencing was performed on blood. All receptors come from a woman aged 25 to 39 with Graves' hyperthyroidism.

This clonotype was observed a handful of times. The chain links TRBV15 to TRBJ1-3, with TRBD1 as a possible D gene (5 bases). Germline CDR1 and CDR2: LNHNV and YYDKDF (reference sequence). Trimming pared 0 bases from V and 0 bases from J, leaving 6 bases between. The length of the CDR3 is 15 residues. CDR3 DNA: TGTGCCACCAGCAGAGATCAGGGCTCTGGAAACACCATATATTTT. Translation gives CATSRDQGSGNTIYF. Full variable domain (rest looked up from reference TRBV15 and TRBJ1-3): DAMVIQNPRYQVTQFGKPVTLSCSQTLNHNVMYWYQQKSSQAPKLLFHYYDKDFNNEADTPDNFQSRRPNTSFCFLDIRSPGLGDTAMYLCATSRDQGSGNTIYFGEGSWLTVV.

This clonotype has a count of ten or more. The chain recombines TRBV12-3 or TRBV12-4 with TRBJ2-3; D possibly matches TRBD1 or TRBD2 (5 bases each). V lost 3 bases and J lost 10, with 17 bases in between. The CDR3 is 14 residues long. This CDR3 is CASSFVPGLGPQYF. CDR3 in DNA: TGTGCCAGCAGTTTTGTCCCCGGACTGGGACCGCAGTATTTT.

This clonotype showed up many times. The J gene is TRBJ2-7, the V gene TRBV20-1; 15 bases line up with TRBD2. Germline assignment: CDR1 DFQATT and CDR2 SNEGSKA (reference sequence). V lost 5 bases and J lost 3; bases outside the gene matches: 2. This CDR3 region has 14 residues. The CDR3 nucleotides are TGCAGTGCTTGGGGACTAGCGGGAGGCTACGAGCAGTACTTC. This translates into CSAWGLAGGYEQYF.

This clonotype was detected ten times or more. The V call is TRBV7-2, the J call TRBJ2-7; maybe TRBD2 (7 bases). Between the trimmed V and J ends, which lost 6 bases and 0 bases, there was a span of 15 bases. CDR3 length equals 15 residues. Germline CDR1 SGHTA, CDR2 FQGNSA. The DNA of the CDR3 is TGTGCCAGCAGGGAAGGGGGGGGGAGCTCCTACGAGCAGTACTTC. This sequence encodes CASREGGGSSYEQYF.

This clonotype has ten or more counts. The chain recombines TRBV2 with TRBJ2-2, with a weak D call TRBD1 (5 bases). V was trimmed by 2 bases and J by 2 bases, leaving 9 bases between them. Germline-derived CDR1 and CDR2 are SNHLY and FYNNEI. The CDR3 is 15 amino acids. The CDR3 protein is CASSERQINTGELFF. As DNA, the CDR3 is TGTGCCAGCAGTGAAAGACAGATAAACACCGGGGAGCTGTTTTTT.

This clonotype was seen at least ten times. The chain uses TRBV6-5 and TRBJ1-6; D remains ambiguous. Trimming shortened V by 1 base and J by 3 bases, and 7 bases separated the two germline ends. This CDR3 has 15 residues. Germline loops: CDR1 MNHEY, CDR2 SVGAGI. The CDR3 coding sequence is TGTGCCAGCAGTTACTTTGGGAACTATAATTCACCCCTCCACTTT. Translation gives CASSYFGNYNSPLHF.

This clonotype showed up many times. CDR3 nucleotide sequence: TGTGCCAGCAGCCTGTTTGGGGGTTCCTACAATGAGCAGTTCTTC. It encodes CASSLFGGSYNEQFF. The chain combines TRBV3-1 with TRBJ2-1; either TRBD1 or TRBD2 may supply D (5 bases each). The CDR3 extends over 15 amino acids. Germline assignment: CDR1 LGHDT and CDR2 YNNKEL (reference sequence). V gave up 4 bases and J gave up 1 base, with 11 bases separating them.

This clonotype showed up many times. The chain recombines TRBV19 with TRBJ2-7; no definite D call. This CDR3 has 13 amino acids. CDR1 is LNHDA, CDR2 SQIVND, per germline (reference sequence). V lost 7 bases, J lost 0 bases, and 10 bases lay in between. This chain's CDR3 is CASNPADSYEQYF. The CDR3 DNA is TGTGCCAGTAATCCCGCGGACTCCTACGAGCAGTACTTC.

This clonotype has at least ten counts. This chain connects TRBV2 to TRBJ1-1; no clear D. Germline V gene data show CDR1 as SNHLY and CDR2 as FYNNEI. The CDR3 runs to 13 residues. V shed 5 bases and J shed 5 bases, with 12 bases lying between them. The CDR3 region has the DNA TGTGCCAGCAGTCCAATCTGGAGTACTGAAGCTTTCTTT. Translating gives CASSPIWSTEAFF.

This clonotype was seen a single time. This may be a read error, as it is one base from a much larger clone. The CDR3 loop reads CASSPGRIGELFF. Written as DNA, the CDR3 is TGTGCCAGCAGTCCCGGTCGGATCGGGGAGCTGTTTTTT. The V call is TRBV28, the J call TRBJ2-2; D unclear. Germline V lookup: CDR1 MDHEN, CDR2 SYDVKM. The V end was cut by 5 bases, the J end by 7 bases, with 11 bases between. The CDR3 totals 13 residues.

This clonotype was observed a few times. This chain connects TRBV9 to TRBJ2-3, with a weak D call TRBD2 (6 bases). This CDR3 is built from 17 residues. V was cut by 2 bases and J by 0 bases, with 16 bases left in between. Looked up from germline, CDR1 is SGDLS and CDR2 is YYNGEE. This CDR3 reads CASSVSGQLASTDTQYF. CDR3 DNA sequence: TGTGCCAGCAGCGTCTCCGGCCAACTAGCTAGCACAGATACGCAGTATTTT.

This clonotype was counted many times. This chain uses TRBV12-3 or TRBV12-4 with TRBJ2-3; TRBD1 aligns across 8 bases. The V segment lost 3 bases and the J segment 2 bases; nucleotides outside the gene matches: 4. The CDR3 spans 15 residues. The CDR3 spells CASSLTGDFTDTQYF. DNA for the CDR3: TGTGCCAGCAGTTTGACAGGGGACTTCACAGATACGCAGTATTTT.

This clonotype occurred a few times. This rearrangement joins TRBV20-1 to TRBJ2-7; 7 bases map to TRBD2. The CDR3 is 13 residues long. The germline CDR1 and CDR2 sequences are DFQATT and SNEGSKA (reference sequence). V shed 6 bases and J 4 bases; nucleotides not matched to a gene: 9. CDR3 sequence reads: CSAGREGIYEQYF. In DNA form, the CDR3 reads TGCAGTGCAGGGAGGGAGGGTATTTACGAGCAGTACTTC.

In this sample, this clonotype turned up a few times. The V and J genes are TRBV5-4 and TRBJ2-1; 7 positions agree with TRBD1. Looked up from germline, CDR1 is SGHNT and CDR2 is YYREEE (reference sequence). Germline trimming cut 5 bases from V and 5 bases from J; bases unmatched to any gene: 16. The CDR3 spans 17 residues. CDR3 region: CASSYLTGTTGHNEQFF. CDR3 in DNA: TGTGCCAGCAGTTATTTGACAGGGACGACGGGTCACAATGAGCAGTTCTTC.